The T cell receptor (beta chain) under discussion was sequenced for a study of blood T cell repertoires in COVID-19. Study as a whole: Both acute and convalescent COVID-19 samples were obtained from the United States, Italy and Spain. PBMCs, B-cell-depleted T cells, or T cells provided the cDNA or gDNA that made up the material.

The junction had 8 bases not matched to a gene; V was cut back by 1 base and J by 2 bases. Germline V gives CDR1 LGHDT, CDR2 YNNKEL (reference sequence). The CDR3 runs 19 residues. Original handling: From reference gene primer amplification, estimates of nucleated cell counts were derived. Data came from immunoSEQ multiplex PCR; TCRdb stores just in-frame clones and leaves some out. Clone size and the V and J calls come from that table; the DNA yielded D and trimming. The table has roughly 150,000 clones, about 88% seen once. Sequenced material: peripheral blood. The TCR originated in a man in his fifties who had recovered from COVID-19. V usage is TRBV3-1 (or the pseudogene TRBV3-2) and J usage is TRBJ2-6; 10 bases agree with TRBD1. This CDR3 reads CASSQGVVTGGAGANVLTF. In DNA, the CDR3 is TGTGCCAGCAGCCAAGGGGTGGTGACAGGGGGCGCTGGGGCCAACGTCCTGACTTTC.